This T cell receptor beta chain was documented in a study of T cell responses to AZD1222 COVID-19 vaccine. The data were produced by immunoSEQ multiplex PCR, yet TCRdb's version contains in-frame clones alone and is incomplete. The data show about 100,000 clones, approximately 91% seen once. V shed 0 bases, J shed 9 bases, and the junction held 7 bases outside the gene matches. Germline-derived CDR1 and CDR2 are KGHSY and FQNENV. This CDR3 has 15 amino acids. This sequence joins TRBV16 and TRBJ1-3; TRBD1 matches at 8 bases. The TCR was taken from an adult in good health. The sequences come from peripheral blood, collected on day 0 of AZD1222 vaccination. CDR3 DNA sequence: TGTGCCAGCAGCCAATCGGGCAGGGGGCAAGGCACCATATATTTT. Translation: CASSQSGRGQGTIYF.